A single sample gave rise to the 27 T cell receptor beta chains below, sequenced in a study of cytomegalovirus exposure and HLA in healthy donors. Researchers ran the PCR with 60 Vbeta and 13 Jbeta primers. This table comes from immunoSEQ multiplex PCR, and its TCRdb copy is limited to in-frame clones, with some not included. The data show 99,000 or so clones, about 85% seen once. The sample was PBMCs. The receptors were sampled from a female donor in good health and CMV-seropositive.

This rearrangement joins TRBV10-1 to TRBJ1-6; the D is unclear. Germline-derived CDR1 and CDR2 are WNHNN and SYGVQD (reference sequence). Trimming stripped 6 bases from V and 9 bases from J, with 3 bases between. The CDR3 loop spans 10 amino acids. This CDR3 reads CASSFSPLHF. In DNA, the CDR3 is TGCGCCAGCAGCTTTTCACCCCTCCACTTT.

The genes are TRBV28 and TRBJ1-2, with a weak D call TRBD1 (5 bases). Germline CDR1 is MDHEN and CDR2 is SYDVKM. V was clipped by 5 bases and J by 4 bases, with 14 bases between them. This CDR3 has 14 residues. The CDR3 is CASSNYAGGYGYTF. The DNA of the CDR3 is TGTGCCAGCAGTAATTATGCGGGGGGCTATGGCTACACCTTC.

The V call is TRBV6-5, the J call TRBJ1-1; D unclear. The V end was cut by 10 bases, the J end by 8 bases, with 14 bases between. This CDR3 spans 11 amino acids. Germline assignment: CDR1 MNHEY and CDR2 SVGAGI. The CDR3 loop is CATSTGKEAFF. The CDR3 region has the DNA TGTGCCACATCAACCGGGAAAGAAGCTTTCTTT.

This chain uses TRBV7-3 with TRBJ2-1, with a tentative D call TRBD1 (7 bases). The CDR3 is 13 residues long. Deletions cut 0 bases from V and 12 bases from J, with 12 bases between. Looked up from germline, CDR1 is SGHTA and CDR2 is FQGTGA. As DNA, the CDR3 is TGTGCCAGCAGCTTAACGGAGGGGGCTGGGCAGTTCTTC. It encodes CASSLTEGAGQFF.

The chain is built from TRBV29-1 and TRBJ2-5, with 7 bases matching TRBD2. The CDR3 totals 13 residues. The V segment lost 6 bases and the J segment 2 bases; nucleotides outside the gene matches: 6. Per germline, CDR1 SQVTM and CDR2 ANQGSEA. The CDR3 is CSVTGTIQETQYF. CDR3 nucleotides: TGCAGCGTCACCGGGACTATACAAGAGACCCAGTACTTC. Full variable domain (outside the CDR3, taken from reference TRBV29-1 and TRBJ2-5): SAVISQKPSRDICQRGTSLTIQCQVDSQVTMMFWYRQQPGQSLTLIATANQGSEATYESGFVIDKFPISRPNLTFSTLTVSNMSPEDSSIYLCSVTGTIQETQYFGPGTRLLVL.

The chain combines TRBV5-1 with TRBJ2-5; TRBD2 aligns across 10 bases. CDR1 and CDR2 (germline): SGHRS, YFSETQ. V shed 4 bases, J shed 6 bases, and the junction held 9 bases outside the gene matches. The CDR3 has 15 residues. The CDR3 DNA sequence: TGCGCCAGCAGCGTATCCAGCGGGGGGGCCCAGACCCAGTACTTC. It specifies CASSVSSGGAQTQYF.

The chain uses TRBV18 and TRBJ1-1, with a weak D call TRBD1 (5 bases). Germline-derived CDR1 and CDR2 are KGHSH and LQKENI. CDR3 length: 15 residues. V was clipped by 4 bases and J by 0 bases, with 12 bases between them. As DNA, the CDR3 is TGTGCCAGCTCACTCCCAGGGAAAGTGAACACTGAAGCTTTCTTT. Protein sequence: CASSLPGKVNTEAFF.

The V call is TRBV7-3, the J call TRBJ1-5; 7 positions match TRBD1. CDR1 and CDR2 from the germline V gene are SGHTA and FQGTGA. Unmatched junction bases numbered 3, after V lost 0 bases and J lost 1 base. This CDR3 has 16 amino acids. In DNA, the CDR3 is TGTGCCAGCAGCTTAACAGGGGGCGCCAGCAATCAGCCCCAGCATTTT. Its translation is CASSLTGGASNQPQHF.

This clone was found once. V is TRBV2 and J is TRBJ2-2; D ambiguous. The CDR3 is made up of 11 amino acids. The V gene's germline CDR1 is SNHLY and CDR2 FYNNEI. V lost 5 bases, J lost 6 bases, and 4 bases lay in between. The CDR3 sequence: CASSRPGELFF. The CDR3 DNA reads TGTGCCAGCAGTCGTCCCGGGGAGCTGTTTTTT.

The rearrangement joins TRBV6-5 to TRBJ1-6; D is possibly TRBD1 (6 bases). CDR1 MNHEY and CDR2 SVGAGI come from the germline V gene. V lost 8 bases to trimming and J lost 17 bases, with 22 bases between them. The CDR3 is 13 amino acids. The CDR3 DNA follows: TGTGCCAGCCAGACAGGTCCCGGAGCTGTTGTCCACTTT. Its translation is CASQTGPGAVVHF.

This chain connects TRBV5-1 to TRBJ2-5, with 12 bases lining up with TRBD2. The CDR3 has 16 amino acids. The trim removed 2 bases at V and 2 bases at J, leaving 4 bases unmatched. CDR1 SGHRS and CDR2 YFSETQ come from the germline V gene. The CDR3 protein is CASSLRGLAGQETQYF. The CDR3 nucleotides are TGCGCCAGCAGCTTAAGAGGACTAGCGGGACAAGAGACCCAGTACTTC.

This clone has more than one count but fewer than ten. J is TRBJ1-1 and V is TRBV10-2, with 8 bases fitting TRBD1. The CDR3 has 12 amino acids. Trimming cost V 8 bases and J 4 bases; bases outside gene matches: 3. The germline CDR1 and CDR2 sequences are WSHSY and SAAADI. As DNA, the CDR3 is TGCGCCAGCCAGGGGGCGGTCACTGAAGCTTTCTTT. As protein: CASQGAVTEAFF.

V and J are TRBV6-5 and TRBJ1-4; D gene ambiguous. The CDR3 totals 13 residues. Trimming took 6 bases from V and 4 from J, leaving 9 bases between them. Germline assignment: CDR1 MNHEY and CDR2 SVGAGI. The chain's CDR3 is CASRGVLNEKLFF. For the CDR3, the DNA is TGTGCCAGCAGGGGAGTTCTTAATGAAAAACTGTTTTTT.

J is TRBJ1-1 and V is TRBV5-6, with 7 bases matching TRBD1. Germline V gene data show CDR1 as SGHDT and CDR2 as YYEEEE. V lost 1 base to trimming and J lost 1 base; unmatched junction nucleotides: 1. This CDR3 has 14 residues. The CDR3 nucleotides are TGTGCCAGCAGCTTGACAGGGGAGAACACTGAAGCTTTCTTT. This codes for CASSLTGENTEAFF.

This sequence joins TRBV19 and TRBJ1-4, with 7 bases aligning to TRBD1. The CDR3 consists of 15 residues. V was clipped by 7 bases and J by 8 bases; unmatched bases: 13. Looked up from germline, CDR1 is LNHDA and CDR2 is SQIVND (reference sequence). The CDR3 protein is CASKGLRGEYEKLFF. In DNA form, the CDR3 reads TGTGCCAGTAAGGGACTCAGGGGGGAGTACGAAAAACTGTTTTTT.

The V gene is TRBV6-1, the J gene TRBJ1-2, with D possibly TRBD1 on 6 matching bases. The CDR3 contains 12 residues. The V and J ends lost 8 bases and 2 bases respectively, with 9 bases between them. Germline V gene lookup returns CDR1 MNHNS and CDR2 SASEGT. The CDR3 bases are TGTGCCAGCTCCGACAGGAACTATGGCTACACCTTC. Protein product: CASSDRNYGYTF.

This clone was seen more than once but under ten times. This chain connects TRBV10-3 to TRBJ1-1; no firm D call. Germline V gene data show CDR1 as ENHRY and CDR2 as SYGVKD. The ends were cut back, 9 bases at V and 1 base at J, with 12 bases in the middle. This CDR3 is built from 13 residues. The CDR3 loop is CAIKVQENTEAFF. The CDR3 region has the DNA TGTGCCATAAAAGTACAAGAGAACACTGAAGCTTTCTTT.

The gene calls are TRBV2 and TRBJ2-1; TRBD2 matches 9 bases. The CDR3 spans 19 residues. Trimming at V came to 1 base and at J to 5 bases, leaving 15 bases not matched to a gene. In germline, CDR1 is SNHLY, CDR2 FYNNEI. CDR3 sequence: CASSEDPAGGPISDNEQFF. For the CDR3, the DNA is TGTGCCAGCAGTGAAGATCCGGCGGGGGGGCCGATAAGTGACAATGAGCAGTTCTTC.

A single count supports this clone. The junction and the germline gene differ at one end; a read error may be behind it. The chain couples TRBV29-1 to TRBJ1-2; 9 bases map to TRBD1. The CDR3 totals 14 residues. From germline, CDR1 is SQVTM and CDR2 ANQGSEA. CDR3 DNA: TGCAGCGTTGCAACAGGGGGCGCGGTAGTCGGCTACCCCTTC. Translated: CSVATGGAVVGYPF.

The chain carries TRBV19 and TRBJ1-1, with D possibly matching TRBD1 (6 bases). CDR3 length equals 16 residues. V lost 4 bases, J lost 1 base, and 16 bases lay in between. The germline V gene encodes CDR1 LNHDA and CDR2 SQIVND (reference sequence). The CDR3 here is CASSRPSGGANTEAFF. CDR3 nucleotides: TGTGCCAGTAGTAGGCCCAGCGGGGGGGCGAACACTGAAGCTTTCTTT.

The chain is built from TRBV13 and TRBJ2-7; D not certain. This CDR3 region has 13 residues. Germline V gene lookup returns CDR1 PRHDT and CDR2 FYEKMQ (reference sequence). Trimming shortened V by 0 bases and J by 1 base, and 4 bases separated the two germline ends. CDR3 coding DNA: TGTGCCAGCAGCTTAGGGCAGTCCTACGAGCAGTACTTC. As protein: CASSLGQSYEQYF.

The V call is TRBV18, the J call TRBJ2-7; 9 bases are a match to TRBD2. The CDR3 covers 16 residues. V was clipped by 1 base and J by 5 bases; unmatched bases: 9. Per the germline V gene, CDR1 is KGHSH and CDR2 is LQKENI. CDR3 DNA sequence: TGTGCCAGCTCACCACTTTTGGTTAGCGGGAGAGACGAGCAGTACTTC. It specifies CASSPLLVSGRDEQYF.

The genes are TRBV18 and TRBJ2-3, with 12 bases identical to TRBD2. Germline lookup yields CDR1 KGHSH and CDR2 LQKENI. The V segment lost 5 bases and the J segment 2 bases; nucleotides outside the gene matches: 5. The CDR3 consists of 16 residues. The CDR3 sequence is CASSRTSGVSTDTQYF. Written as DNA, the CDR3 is TGTGCCAGCTCAAGGACTAGCGGGGTTTCCACAGATACGCAGTATTTT.

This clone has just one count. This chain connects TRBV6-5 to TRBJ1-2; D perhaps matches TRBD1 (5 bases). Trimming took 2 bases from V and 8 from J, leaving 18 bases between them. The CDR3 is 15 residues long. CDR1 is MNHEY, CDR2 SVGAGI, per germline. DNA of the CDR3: TGTGCCAGCAGTTACGACGGGGCGGGGCTTAACGGCTACACCTTC. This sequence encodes CASSYDGAGLNGYTF.

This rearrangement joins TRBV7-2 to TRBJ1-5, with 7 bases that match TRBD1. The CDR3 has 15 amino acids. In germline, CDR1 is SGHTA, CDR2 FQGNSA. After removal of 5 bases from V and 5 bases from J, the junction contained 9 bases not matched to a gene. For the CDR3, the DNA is TGTGCCAGCAGCCCACGCTGGACAGGAGATCAGCCCCAGCATTTT. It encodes CASSPRWTGDQPQHF.

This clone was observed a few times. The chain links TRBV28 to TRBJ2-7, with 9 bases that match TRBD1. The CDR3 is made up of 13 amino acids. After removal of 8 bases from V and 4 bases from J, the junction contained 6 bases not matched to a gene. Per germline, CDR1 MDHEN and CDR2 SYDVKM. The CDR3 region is CASSDRGGYEQYF. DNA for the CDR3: TGTGCCAGCTCGGACAGGGGAGGGTACGAGCAGTACTTC.

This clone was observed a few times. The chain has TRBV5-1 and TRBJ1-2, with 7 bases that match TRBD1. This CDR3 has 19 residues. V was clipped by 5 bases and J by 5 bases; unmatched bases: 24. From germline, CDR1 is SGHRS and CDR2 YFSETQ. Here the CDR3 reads CASSGVGQVGTESRYGYTF. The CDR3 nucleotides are TGCGCCAGCAGTGGTGTGGGCCAAGTGGGGACAGAGAGCCGTTATGGCTACACCTTC.